Given below is one T cell receptor beta chain in context. Its antigen target is currently unknown. Base qualities are not at hand, and no much larger clone is one base apart. The data originate from a study of T cell changes during pregnancy in multiple sclerosis (dated by TCRdb to the late 2010s). Background for the entire study: The study looked at changes in the T cell repertoire across pregnancy in women with multiple sclerosis.

Here V drops 3 bases and J drops 3 bases, and the junction holds 7 bases not matched to any gene. There are 16 amino acids in the CDR3, from cysteine to phenylalanine inclusive. Solely the CDR3 DNA is kept, with 48 bases framed from the first base. Sequences GTSNPN (CDR1) and SVGIG (CDR2) are obtained from the germline V gene (reference sequence). The library was obtained by the immunoSEQ multiplex PCR assay. TCRdb carries this immuneACCESS record with in-frame sequences only. Its versions omit some clonotypes, under half of them owing to an unresolved V gene in the studies checked, with the rest unexplained. The sample contains roughly 71,000 clones, around nine tenths of them found a single time. Together, the top ten hold 1.5% to 2% of the sample.

The sample consisted of peripheral blood, taken in the first trimester of pregnancy. The chain uses TRBV30 and TRBJ2-1; 11 bases in the middle match TRBD2. The origin of this receptor is a female donor in good health, enrolled as a control in a pregnancy study. The CDR3 amino acid sequence is: CAWRDIGTSGYNEQFF. The nucleotide sequence is given as TGTGCCTGGAGGGACATCGGGACTAGCGGCTACAATGAGCAGTTCTTC.